This TCR beta chain was recorded in a study of T cells in Graves' hyperthyroidism and ophthalmopathy. General study points: Separating ophthalmopathy from stable hyperthyroidism was achieved by a 13 V-J model.

The CDR3 is made up of 17 amino acids. CDR1 is KGHDR and CDR2 is SFDVKD in the germline V gene. Unmatched junction bases numbered 10, after V lost 3 bases and J lost 7 bases. Amplification yielded TCR beta CDR3 regions, with RNA transcripts as the source. With the HTBI primer set, the TCR CDR3 went through a first round of RT-PCR. TCRdb re-called the multiplex PCR reads through MiXCR, storing one row per CDR3 protein. The table has around 620,000 distinct CDR3 sequences, 15% to 20% seen once. On this clonotype itself: The antigen is undetermined.

Diagnosing involved the use of clinical symptoms, serum thyroxine and TRAb, thyroid ultrasound and orbital computed tomography. Extraction of PBMCs used more than 8.5 ml of fresh peripheral blood. The sequence was collected from a young woman with Graves' hyperthyroidism. Material for sequencing was blood. This sequence joins TRBV24-1 and TRBJ2-1, with TRBD2 identical over 11 bases. The DNA of the CDR3 is TGTGCCACCAGTGATCCCAAACTAGCGGGAGAAGGGAATGAGCAGTTCTTC. Its protein product is CATSDPKLAGEGNEQFF.